The entry that follows covers one TCR beta chain sequence. Disease in donors with ophthalmopathy had moderate-to-severe activity, CAS ≥3, NOSPECS ≥4 and under 3 months' duration. Amplifying from RNA transcripts, the study obtained TCR beta CDR3 regions. An initial RT-PCR round employing HTBI primers preceded a second-round multiplex PCR. Each CDR3 protein gets one entry after TCRdb re-called the multiplex PCR reads with MiXCR. This sample yields approximately 50,000 distinct CDR3 sequences, of which 50% are seen a single time; about 24% belongs to the top ten. The data derive from a study of Graves' ophthalmopathy and Graves' hyperthyroidism. The sequencing input was peripheral blood. This sequence was found in an adult man with Graves' ophthalmopathy.

CDR3 DNA: TGTGCCAGCAGCTTAGTAGACGAAAAACTGTTTTTT. Protein sequence: CASSLVDEKLFF. The chain recombines TRBV7-8 with TRBJ1-4; D ambiguous. V lost 1 base and J 8 bases, leaving 5 bases between the germline ends. The CDR3 has 12 amino acids. Germline CDR1 reads SGHVS; CDR2 reads FQNEAQ.